This entry concerns a single T cell receptor (beta chain). Its antigen is undetermined. Trimming took 5 bases from V and 4 from J, leaving 20 bases between them. There are 16 residues in the CDR3. CDR1 is LNHDA, CDR2 SQIVND, per germline (reference sequence). This sample stems from a study of T cell responses to AZD1222 COVID-19 vaccine. At the level of the study: Investigators merged groups given second doses at roughly 4 or roughly 12 weeks.

Sequenced by immunoSEQ multiplex PCR; TCRdb stores in-frame clones only, minus some. The data contain 120,000 to 150,000 clones, approximately 94% of them singletons. Notes on the study in general: White British donors predominated, females outnumbered males, and clonal diversity was possibly underestimated. All repertoire sampling was performed exclusively after the peak T cell response. Within unmutated variant regions lay the reported targets of nearly half of spike-specific TCRs.

The clonotype originates from an adult in good health. V gene TRBV19 combines with J gene TRBJ1-2, with D hard to call. The sequenced sample was peripheral blood, obtained on day 0 of AZD1222 vaccination. The CDR3 is CASSRPAGQPRYGYTF. The CDR3 nucleotides read TGTGCCAGTAGTCGGCCGGCGGGCCAACCTCGCTATGGCTACACCTTC. The full variable domain, with the rest looked up from reference TRBV19 and TRBJ1-2, is DGGITQSPKYLFRKEGQNVTLSCEQNLNHDAMYWYRQDPGQGLRLIYYSQIVNDFQKGDIAEGYSVSREKKESFPLTVTSAQKNPTAFYLCASSRPAGQPRYGYTFGSGTRLTVV.